The 2 T cell receptor beta chains presented below share a single source sample, sequenced in a study of T-cell reconstitution after alpha-beta-depleted transplantation in children. The TCRbeta library incorporated unique molecular identifiers. Each CDR3 protein gets one entry after TCRdb re-called the PCR reads with MiXCR. This table holds about a million distinct CDR3 sequences, around 30% found once. The sample here was PBMCs, mostly from graft donor cells, taken 360 days after TCRalphabeta/CD19-depleted stem cell transplant. Source of these receptors: a boy in the first two years of life who had a stem cell transplant for SCID, so the T cells may come from the graft donor.

This clonotype has just a few counts. The chain carries TRBV6-1 and TRBJ2-1; TRBD1 agrees at 7 bases. Germline-derived CDR1 and CDR2 are MNHNS and SASEGT. Losses at the gene ends were 3 bases for V and 3 bases for J; bases not matched to a gene: 8. The CDR3 length is 16 residues. CDR3 sequence reads: CASSDKRRTGYNEQFF. In nucleotides, the CDR3 is TGTGCCAGCAGTGACAAAAGGAGGACAGGCTACAATGAGCAGTTCTTC.

J is TRBJ2-7 and V is TRBV18, with a weak D call TRBD1 (6 bases). V was clipped by 4 bases and J by 0 bases, with 16 bases between them. The length of the CDR3 is 16 residues. CDR1 and CDR2 (germline): KGHSH, LQKENI. The CDR3 DNA reads as TGTGCCAGCTCACGGGACATCATGGGGGCCTCCTACGAGCAGTACTTC. It codes for CASSRDIMGASYEQYF.